The 23 T cell receptor beta chains listed next were all sequenced from one sample in a study of T cells in Graves' hyperthyroidism and ophthalmopathy. The TCR beta CDR3 regions underwent amplification using RNA transcripts as the source. In the first-round RT-PCR of the TCR CDR3, the HTBI primer set was used. A single record per CDR3 protein comes from TCRdb applying MiXCR to the multiplex PCR reads. The sample contains fewer than 200,000 distinct CDR3 sequences, about 17% of which appear only once. Sequencing was performed on blood. The receptors here all came from a woman in her forties or fifties with Graves' hyperthyroidism.

In this sample, this clonotype turned up many times. The chain links TRBV10-3 to TRBJ1-2; unclear D gene. CDR3 size: 14 residues. The germline gives CDR1 ENHRY, CDR2 SYGVKD. V was cut by 4 bases and J by 0 bases, with 9 bases left in between. The CDR3 loop is CAISGAVPNYGYTF. As DNA, the CDR3 is TGTGCCATCAGTGGAGCAGTGCCTAACTATGGCTACACCTTC.

This clonotype was seen ten or more times. V and J are TRBV20-1 and TRBJ2-7, with TRBD2 as a possible D gene (5 bases). Germline-derived CDR1 and CDR2 are DFQATT and SNEGSKA (reference sequence). CDR3 length: 15 residues. The V end lost 0 bases, the J end lost 3 bases, and 15 bases lay between the germline ends. CDR3 bases: TGCAGTGCTAGAGATTTTGGTACGGGGAGCTACGAGCAGTACTTC. Residues: CSARDFGTGSYEQYF.

The chain combines TRBV19 with TRBJ2-7, with TRBD1 matching 8 bases. In germline, CDR1 is LNHDA, CDR2 SQIVND (reference sequence). This CDR3 is 13 amino acids long. Trimming at V came to 7 bases and at J to 3 bases, leaving 5 bases not matched to a gene. This CDR3 is CASTVTGGYEQYF. CDR3 sequence (DNA): TGTGCCAGTACAGTCACAGGGGGCTACGAGCAGTACTTC.

This clonotype was seen only a few times. Just one base apart from a much larger clone, this may be a read error. Because it lacks the conserved phenylalanine or tryptophan at the end, this CDR3 is likely a read error. V and J are TRBV7-9 and TRBJ2-7; D is tentatively TRBD1 or TRBD2 (6 bases each). V gave up 3 bases and J gave up 5 bases, with 11 bases separating them. The germline V gene encodes CDR1 SEHNR and CDR2 FQNEAQ (reference sequence). CDR3 length equals 13 residues. This chain's CDR3 is CASSFSGAHEQYL. The CDR3 nucleotides read TGTGCCAGCAGCTTTTCGGGGGCCCACGAGCAGTACCTC.

This clonotype was seen at least ten times. The chain is built from TRBV7-9 and TRBJ1-3, with D possibly matching TRBD1 (6 bases). The CDR3 length is 14 residues. Germline lookup yields CDR1 SEHNR and CDR2 FQNEAQ (reference sequence). The V end lost 3 bases, the J end lost 5 bases, and 11 bases lay between the germline ends. The CDR3 DNA reads TGTGCCAGCAGCTTTTCTGGGGGCAGAAACACCATATATTTT. Protein product: CASSFSGGRNTIYF.

Notes on this clonotype: A clone one base away is much larger, so this may be a read error. V is TRBV27 and J is TRBJ1-5; maybe TRBD1 (6 bases). This CDR3 is built from 14 residues. The V end was cut by 4 bases, the J end by 7 bases, with 14 bases between. Germline V gene sequence: CDR1 MNHEY, CDR2 SMNVEV (reference sequence). CDR3 sequence reads: CASSSWTERQPQHF. The DNA for the CDR3 is TGTGCCAGCAGTTCTTGGACAGAGAGGCAGCCCCAGCATTTT.

Ten or more counts support this clonotype. The chain carries TRBV19 and TRBJ1-6; 7 positions agree with TRBD1. Germline V gene lookup returns CDR1 LNHDA and CDR2 SQIVND (reference sequence). The CDR3 has 15 residues. V gave up 5 bases and J gave up 8 bases; unmatched junction bases: 9. CDR3 residues: CASSVLRDRDSPLHF. In DNA form, the CDR3 reads TGTGCCAGTAGTGTCCTCCGGGACAGAGATTCACCCCTCCACTTT. Using reference TRBV19 and TRBJ1-6 for the parts outside the CDR3, the full variable domain is DGGITQSPKYLFRKEGQNVTLSCEQNLNHDAMYWYRQDPGQGLRLIYYSQIVNDFQKGDIAEGYSVSREKKESFPLTVTSAQKNPTAFYLCASSVLRDRDSPLHFGNGTRLTVT.

This clonotype was seen only once. The chain carries TRBV5-1 and TRBJ2-2; D tentatively reads TRBD1 or TRBD2 (5 bases each). V lost 4 bases and J lost 6, with 10 bases in between. The CDR3 contains 13 residues. The V gene's germline CDR1 is SGHRS and CDR2 YFSETQ. CDR3 DNA: TGCGCCAGCAGCCCGACGGGACCCGGGGAGCTGTTTTTT. Residues: CASSPTGPGELFF.

There are many counts of this clonotype. This chain joins TRBV7-3 and TRBJ1-2; the match to TRBD1 covers 9 bases. Looked up from germline, CDR1 is SGHTA and CDR2 is FQGTGA. The CDR3 is made up of 15 amino acids. V dropped 5 bases and J dropped 8; count of bases not matched to a gene: 12. The CDR3 sequence: CASSPSPGQGTGYTF. CDR3 coding DNA: TGTGCCAGCAGCCCCTCACCGGGACAGGGAACCGGCTACACCTTC.

This clonotype was seen repeatedly, ten times or more. J is TRBJ1-2 and V is TRBV9; D perhaps matches TRBD1 (5 bases). From germline, CDR1 is SGDLS and CDR2 YYNGEE. The CDR3 loop spans 14 amino acids. V shed 5 bases and J shed 5 bases, with 16 bases lying between them. The CDR3 sequence: CASRPVGAGYGYTF. The DNA of the CDR3 is TGTGCCAGCAGACCGGTCGGGGCTGGGTATGGCTACACCTTC.

The table lists this clonotype with many counts. The V gene is TRBV28, the J gene TRBJ1-2; no clear D. Trimming shortened V by 8 bases and J by 1 base, and 14 bases separated the two germline ends. The CDR3 contains 14 residues. The germline V gene encodes CDR1 MDHEN and CDR2 SYDVKM. The CDR3 DNA follows: TGTGCCAGCCAAACCGGGCCGATTAACTATGGCTACACCTTC. Translation gives CASQTGPINYGYTF.

This clonotype was detected once. The genes are TRBV28 and TRBJ2-5; maybe TRBD1 (9 bases). Germline assignment: CDR1 MDHEN and CDR2 SYDVKM. There are 15 residues in the CDR3. With 5 bases removed from V and 5 bases from J, the gap between germline ends came to 18 bases. The CDR3 DNA reads as TGTGCCAGCAGTCGTCATAGCGGGACAGGGGAGACCCAGTACTTC. This encodes CASSRHSGTGETQYF.

This clonotype has at least ten counts. The chain is built from TRBV20-1 and TRBJ2-7, with 8 nucleotides matching TRBD2. The junction had 13 bases not matched to a gene; V was cut back by 0 bases and J by 9 bases. Germline V gene sequence: CDR1 DFQATT, CDR2 SNEGSKA (reference sequence). There are 15 residues in the CDR3. The CDR3 DNA sequence: TGCAGTGCTAGAGATACCGGGGGGGCTAAGTGGGTGCAGTACTTC. As protein: CSARDTGGAKWVQYF.

This clonotype has at least ten counts. The CDR3 DNA sequence: TGTGCCAGCAGCCCCACCTGGGGCGTAGAGACCCAGTACTTC. Translating gives CASSPTWGVETQYF. The rearrangement joins TRBV7-9 to TRBJ2-5; D possibly corresponds to TRBD1 (5 bases). Deletions cut 5 bases from V and 4 bases from J, with 14 bases between. The CDR3 loop spans 14 amino acids. Germline CDR1 reads SEHNR; CDR2 reads FQNEAQ (reference sequence). The full variable domain, its missing parts supplied by reference TRBV7-9 and TRBJ2-5, is DTGVSQNPRHKITKRGQNVTFRCDPISEHNRLYWYRQTLGQGPEFLTYFQNEAQLEKSRLLSDRFSAERPKGSFSTLEIQRTEQGDSAMYLCASSPTWGVETQYFGPGTRLLVL.

The sample holds many counts of this clonotype. The rearrangement links TRBV2 to TRBJ1-6, with a possible D match to TRBD1 (6 bases). The CDR3 runs to 14 residues. V lost 6 bases and J 7 bases, leaving 13 bases between the germline ends. Germline V CDR1 and CDR2: SNHLY, FYNNEI. The CDR3 loop reads CASSRQEINSPLHF. The CDR3 coding sequence is TGTGCCAGCAGCAGACAGGAGATAAATTCACCCCTCCACTTT.

This clonotype was counted ten times or more. The chain uses TRBV29-1 and TRBJ2-7; 9 nucleotides match TRBD1. V lost 3 bases and J lost 4; bases outside the gene matches: 10. The CDR3 extends over 15 amino acids. The germline CDR1 and CDR2 sequences are SQVTM and ANQGSEA. The CDR3 loop is CSVEDLRDREYEQYF. The DNA of the CDR3 is TGCAGCGTTGAGGACCTCCGGGACAGGGAATACGAGCAGTACTTC.

This clonotype was seen repeatedly, ten times or more. The CDR3 coding sequence is TGTGCCACCAGTGATTCGAGCCGGTCCAGGGACGAGCAGTACTTC. Amino acid sequence: CATSDSSRSRDEQYF. The chain joins TRBV24-1 to TRBJ2-7, with a weak D call TRBD1 (5 bases). V lost 2 bases and J 5 bases, leaving 15 bases between the germline ends. Germline CDR1 KGHDR, CDR2 SFDVKD. This CDR3 has 15 residues.

This clonotype was counted ten times or more. The chain is built from TRBV7-2 and TRBJ2-2, with D unresolved. Germline V gene lookup returns CDR1 SGHTA and CDR2 FQGNSA. CDR3 length: 14 amino acids. Trimming took off 0 bases at V and 4 bases at J, with 6 bases between the two ends. CDR3: CASSLAMRTGELFF. CDR3 DNA: TGTGCCAGCAGCTTAGCGATGCGCACCGGGGAGCTGTTTTTT.

The J gene is TRBJ1-1, the V gene TRBV30; D not certain. The CDR3 is 11 residues long. V was clipped by 0 bases and J by 4 bases, with 3 bases between them. CDR1 and CDR2 (germline): GTSNPN, SVGIG (reference sequence). This chain's CDR3 is CAWSVTTEAFF. Written as DNA, the CDR3 is TGTGCCTGGAGTGTAACCACTGAAGCTTTCTTT.

This clonotype was recorded many times. V is TRBV5-1 and J is TRBJ2-7, with 7 nucleotides matching TRBD1. V lost 4 bases and J lost 2; bases outside the gene matches: 3. This CDR3 is built from 13 residues. Per germline, CDR1 SGHRS and CDR2 YFSETQ. CDR3 nucleotide sequence: TGCGCCAGCAGCGAACAGGGGACCTACGAGCAGTACTTC. Its protein is CASSEQGTYEQYF.

Ten or more counts support this clonotype. The chain employs TRBV5-1 and TRBJ1-4; the D is unclear. The CDR3 is 15 amino acids. Germline lookup yields CDR1 SGHRS and CDR2 YFSETQ. Trimming left V 5 bases short and J 4 bases short, with 15 bases between. CDR3 nucleotides: TGCGCCAGCAGGTCCCAGAGTGGCATTAATGAAAAACTGTTTTTT. Residues: CASRSQSGINEKLFF.

This clonotype occurred many times. The chain is built from TRBV2 and TRBJ2-5; D is possibly TRBD1 or TRBD2 (5 bases each). From germline, CDR1 is SNHLY and CDR2 FYNNEI. The CDR3 is made up of 15 amino acids. V lost 6 bases, J lost 3 bases, and 17 bases lay in between. The CDR3 bases are TGTGCCAGCAGCCCCCGGGACCGAAGGGAAGAGACCCAGTACTTC. The encoded protein is CASSPRDRREETQYF.

This clonotype was observed at least ten times. The CDR3 sequence: CASSFKQGGTGELFF. As DNA, the CDR3 is TGTGCCAGCAGCTTTAAACAGGGTGGGACCGGGGAGCTGTTTTTT. The rearrangement uses TRBV7-2 and TRBJ2-2, with D perhaps matching TRBD1 (6 bases). CDR3 length equals 15 residues. The germline V gene encodes CDR1 SGHTA and CDR2 FQGNSA. The V and J ends lost 3 bases and 5 bases respectively, with 13 bases between them. The variable domain in full, with the rest retrieved from reference TRBV7-2 and TRBJ2-2, is GAGVSQSPSNKVTEKGKDVELRCDPISGHTALYWYRQSLGQGLEFLIYFQGNSAPDKSGLPSDRFSAERTGGSVSTLTIQRTQQEDSAVYLCASSFKQGGTGELFFGEGSRLTVL.